Below, 27 T cell receptor beta chains from the same sample are listed, as sequenced in a study of graft-versus-host responses after intestinal transplantation. The method was immunoSEQ multiplex PCR; TCRdb's version includes in-frame clones alone and lacks a portion of them. The top ten clones hold over 0.15% of a sample with over 80,000 clones, about nine tenths of them seen once. These receptors have no known antigen. Sequencing was performed on unstimulated CD4+ T cells sorted from spleen or lymph node cells, taken before transplant. These receptors were taken from a human donor who was the organ donor for an intestinal transplant.

The V call is TRBV4-2, the J call TRBJ2-3; the match to TRBD2 covers 9 bases. Trimming at V came to 1 base and at J to 0 bases, leaving 5 bases not matched to a gene. Germline V CDR1 and CDR2: LGHNA, YNFKEQ. CDR3 length: 17 residues. Here the CDR3 DNA reads TGTGCCAGCAGCCAAGTCCTAGCGGGGAAAAGCACAGATACGCAGTATTTT. Encoded protein: CASSQVLAGKSTDTQYF.

This clone occurred once. The rearrangement links TRBV4-2 to TRBJ2-1, with TRBD2 matching over 9 bases. CDR1 and CDR2 (germline): LGHNA, YNFKEQ. The CDR3 extends over 15 amino acids. V was clipped by 4 bases and J by 5 bases; unmatched bases: 6. This CDR3 reads CASSRLAGANNEQFF. The CDR3 DNA reads TGTGCCAGCAGCCGATTAGCGGGGGCAAACAATGAGCAGTTCTTC.

For this clone: A junction boundary mismatches the germline segment, possibly from a read error. Here the CDR3 DNA reads TGTGCCAGCAGCCAAGAAGCGGGGGGTGGCAATCGGCCCCAGCATTTT. It encodes CASSQEAGGGNRPQHF. This rearrangement joins TRBV4-2 to TRBJ1-5; D is possibly TRBD1 (5 bases). This CDR3 is 16 amino acids long. Germline CDR1 is LGHNA and CDR2 is YNFKEQ.

The J gene is TRBJ2-7, the V gene TRBV19; TRBD2 agrees at 7 bases. The CDR3 length is 14 residues. J lost 3 bases, V lost 4 bases, and 6 bases had no gene match. Germline V gene sequence: CDR1 LNHDA, CDR2 SQIVND (reference sequence). The CDR3 nucleotides read TGTGCCAGTAGTACGGCCGGGGGGTTCTACGAGCAGTACTTC. Translation gives CASSTAGGFYEQYF.

The chain is built from TRBV12-5 and TRBJ2-2; 9 bases agree with TRBD2. V lost 0 bases and J lost 7; bases outside the gene matches: 9. In germline, CDR1 is LGHNT, CDR2 FRNRAP. This CDR3 is 17 amino acids long. CDR3 protein: CASGLVRRGGAGGELFF. The CDR3 nucleotides are TGTGCTAGTGGTTTGGTACGGCGCGGGGGGGCTGGCGGGGAGCTGTTTTTT.

The J gene is TRBJ1-2, the V gene TRBV5-5; D is unresolved. Trimming took 4 bases from V and 1 from J, leaving 8 bases between them. Germline CDR1 and CDR2: SGHKS and YYEKEE (reference sequence). CDR3 length equals 13 residues. The DNA for the CDR3 is TGTGCCAGCAGCCTCGGGAGTAACTATGGCTACACCTTC. Translating it yields CASSLGSNYGYTF.

The J gene is TRBJ2-7, the V gene TRBV5-6, with 8 bases matching TRBD1. CDR1 SGHDT and CDR2 YYEEEE come from the germline V gene. This CDR3 has 13 residues. The ends lost 4 bases at V and 5 bases at J; junction bases unmatched: 5. The DNA of the CDR3 is TGTGCCAGCAGCCTCGACAGGGGCCACGAGCAGTACTTC. Its translation is CASSLDRGHEQYF.

This clone was detected only a few times. This chain connects TRBV6-5 to TRBJ2-2; possible D gene TRBD1, 5 bases. This CDR3 has 16 residues. Looked up from germline, CDR1 is MNHEY and CDR2 is SVGAGI. The V and J ends lost 2 bases and 9 bases respectively, with 19 bases between them. In DNA, the CDR3 is TGTGCCAGCAGTTACGGGGCAGATATAAAGGTCAGGGAGCTGTTTTTT. Residues: CASSYGADIKVRELFF.

For the CDR3, the DNA is TGTGCCAGCCGAACAGGGAACACCGGGGAGCTGTTTTTT. This codes for CASRTGNTGELFF. The chain recombines TRBV7-3 with TRBJ2-2, with D possibly matching TRBD1 (5 bases). Between the trimmed V and J ends, which lost 8 bases and 1 base, there was a span of 8 bases. The CDR3 spans 13 residues. Germline values: CDR1 SGHTA, CDR2 FQGTGA.

The genes are TRBV29-1 and TRBJ1-1, with 10 bases fitting TRBD1. V shed 7 bases and J 4 bases; nucleotides not matched to a gene: 9. Germline CDR1 is SQVTM and CDR2 is ANQGSEA. The CDR3 length is 14 residues. CDR3 amino acids: CSGLPGTGVTEAFF. DNA of the CDR3: TGCAGCGGACTTCCCGGGACAGGGGTCACTGAAGCTTTCTTT.

The rearrangement joins TRBV6-5 to TRBJ1-2; D is perhaps TRBD1 (6 bases). Trimming left V 3 bases short and J 5 bases short, with 7 bases between. Germline assignment: CDR1 MNHEY and CDR2 SVGAGI. CDR3 length: 12 residues. CDR3 coding DNA: TGTGCCAGCAGTTATACAGGGTATGGCTACACCTTC. It is translated as CASSYTGYGYTF.

The V call is TRBV4-2, the J call TRBJ1-1, with D perhaps matching TRBD1 (6 bases). CDR1 and CDR2 from the germline V gene are LGHNA and YNFKEQ. Trimming took off 2 bases at V and 4 bases at J, with 11 bases between the two ends. The CDR3 has 14 amino acids. The CDR3 coding sequence is TGTGCCAGCAGCCAAAAGGGAGGGGGCACTGAAGCTTTCTTT. This codes for CASSQKGGGTEAFF.

The sample holds one count of this clone. The germline gene is not matched at one end of the junction; a read error may be the cause. This sequence joins TRBV7-7 and TRBJ2-5, with TRBD2 as a possible D gene (6 bases). The CDR3 sequence is 14 residues long. Germline V gene data show CDR1 as SSHAT and CDR2 as FNYEAQ (reference sequence). CDR3 nucleotide sequence: TGTGCTAGCAGCTTAGAGCCTGGGGGGGAGACCCAGTACTTC. Residues: CASSLEPGGETQYF.

This chain joins TRBV9 and TRBJ2-2; TRBD2 matches 9 bases. Germline V gives CDR1 SGDLS, CDR2 YYNGEE. Trimming at V came to 4 bases and at J to 8 bases, leaving 9 bases not matched to a gene. The CDR3 is made up of 15 amino acids. The CDR3 DNA reads as TGTGCCAGCAGCTCCCTAGCGGGGTTCGGGGGGGAGCTGTTTTTT. Residues: CASSSLAGFGGELFF.

Here the CDR3 DNA reads TGTGCCAGCAGCTTGGGGCTAGCGGGGGGCAACAATGAGCAGTTCTTC. Residues: CASSLGLAGGNNEQFF. The chain combines TRBV5-4 with TRBJ2-1; 11 bases match TRBD2. Germline CDR1 reads SGHNT; CDR2 reads YYREEE (reference sequence). V was clipped by 0 bases and J by 5 bases; unmatched bases: 4. This CDR3 is built from 16 residues.

The chain is built from TRBV5-1 and TRBJ2-3, with 15 bases lining up with TRBD2. Looked up from germline, CDR1 is SGHRS and CDR2 is YFSETQ. The J segment lost 1 base and the V segment lost 7 bases, leaving 4 bases of the junction unmatched. The CDR3 has 16 amino acids. The CDR3: CASRTSGGAGTDTQYF. Written as DNA, the CDR3 is TGCGCCAGCCGGACTAGCGGGGGGGCCGGCACAGATACGCAGTATTTT.

Remarks on this clone: The same CDR3 also results from other DNA sequences found in this sample. This rearrangement joins TRBV18 to TRBJ1-1, with TRBD1 matching over 8 bases. The CDR3 loop spans 15 amino acids. Germline V gene lookup returns CDR1 KGHSH and CDR2 LQKENI. V lost 3 bases and J lost 2; bases outside the gene matches: 5. The CDR3 sequence: CASSPQGALNTEAFF. The DNA of the CDR3 is TGTGCCAGCTCACCGCAGGGGGCGCTAAACACTGAAGCTTTCTTT.

J is TRBJ1-2 and V is TRBV19, with TRBD1 as a possible D gene (5 bases). Germline values: CDR1 LNHDA, CDR2 SQIVND (reference sequence). This CDR3 comprises 13 residues. With 2 bases removed from V and 8 bases from J, the gap between germline ends came to 12 bases. CDR3 amino acids: CASSIRQGLGYTF. CDR3 nucleotide sequence: TGTGCCAGTAGTATACGGCAGGGCCTAGGCTACACCTTC.

This clone was detected only once. V gene TRBV7-9 combines with J gene TRBJ1-6, with D tentatively TRBD1 (5 bases). Germline V gene lookup returns CDR1 SEHNR and CDR2 FQNEAQ (reference sequence). This CDR3 is built from 16 residues. Trimming pared 3 bases from V and 0 bases from J, leaving 9 bases between. The CDR3 reads CASSLGRGSYNSPLHF. DNA for the CDR3: TGTGCCAGCAGCTTGGGAAGGGGCTCCTATAATTCACCCCTCCACTTT.

CDR3 loop: CASRATGYYGYTF. CDR3 nucleotide sequence: TGTGCCAGCAGAGCAACAGGTTACTATGGCTACACCTTC. The chain carries TRBV6-1 and TRBJ1-2; D possibly corresponds to TRBD1 (5 bases). CDR1 is MNHNS, CDR2 SASEGT, per germline. Trimming cost V 6 bases and J 3 bases, with 11 bases left between them. The CDR3 spans 13 residues.

The gene calls are TRBV9 and TRBJ1-2, with 7 positions matching TRBD1. The CDR3 spans 13 residues. The trim removed 0 bases at V and 4 bases at J, leaving 0 bases unmatched. Germline CDR1 reads SGDLS; CDR2 reads YYNGEE. The CDR3 loop reads CASSVAGGYGYTF. The CDR3 DNA reads TGTGCCAGCAGCGTAGCAGGGGGCTATGGCTACACCTTC.

This clone was seen once. The chain combines TRBV7-3 with TRBJ2-7; 8 positions match TRBD1. This CDR3 is built from 14 residues. CDR1 SGHTA and CDR2 FQGTGA come from the germline V gene. V shed 3 bases, J shed 4 bases, and the junction held 5 bases outside the gene matches. The CDR3 region is CASSFTGGSYEQYF. The CDR3, as DNA: TGTGCCAGCAGCTTTACAGGGGGTTCGTACGAGCAGTACTTC.

The rearrangement links TRBV28 to TRBJ2-7, with D perhaps TRBD1 (6 bases). This CDR3 comprises 12 residues. Germline V gene lookup returns CDR1 MDHEN and CDR2 SYDVKM. Trimming took 10 bases from V and 3 from J, leaving 13 bases between them. CDR3 DNA sequence: TGTGCCACCAAGGGACAAATCTACGAGCAGTACTTC. Translation gives CATKGQIYEQYF.

This clone is a singleton in its sample. V is TRBV11-2 and J is TRBJ2-7; the D gene is possibly TRBD2 (5 bases). The CDR3 is 15 amino acids. CDR1 is SGHAT and CDR2 is FQNNGV in the germline V gene. Deletions cut 1 base from V and 0 bases from J, with 10 bases between. CDR3 nucleotide sequence: TGTGCCAGCAGCTTAGGGAGGAGGAGCTCCTACGAGCAGTACTTC. Encoded protein: CASSLGRRSSYEQYF.

This clone occurred once. The chain joins TRBV5-5 to TRBJ1-4; D may be TRBD1 (5 bases). CDR3 length: 16 amino acids. Germline V CDR1 and CDR2: SGHKS, YYEKEE (reference sequence). Trimming removed 2 bases at V and 6 bases at J, with 17 bases between. Here the CDR3 reads CASSLWGWGEDEKLFF. CDR3 DNA: TGTGCCAGCAGCTTATGGGGCTGGGGGGAGGATGAAAAACTGTTTTTT.

Note on this clone: Other DNA sequences in this specimen translate into the identical CDR3. The V and J genes are TRBV5-1 and TRBJ2-1; 7 nucleotides line up with TRBD2. V was pared by 0 bases and J by 0 bases, with 0 bases of the junction left unmatched. The germline V gene encodes CDR1 SGHRS and CDR2 YFSETQ. The CDR3 spans 15 residues. The CDR3: CASSLGGSSYNEQFF. Here the CDR3 DNA reads TGCGCCAGCAGCTTGGGCGGGAGCTCCTACAATGAGCAGTTCTTC.

V gene TRBV5-1 combines with J gene TRBJ2-4; 12 nucleotides line up with TRBD2. This CDR3 is built from 15 residues. Germline-derived CDR1 and CDR2 are SGHRS and YFSETQ. V dropped 0 bases and J dropped 6; count of bases not matched to a gene: 1. The CDR3 region is CASSLGLAGVNIQYF. The CDR3 bases are TGCGCCAGCAGCTTGGGACTAGCGGGGGTAAACATTCAGTACTTC.